This record covers a single TCR beta chain. These data originate in a study of shared clonotypes between healthy human individuals. Generated by immunoSEQ multiplex PCR, the TCRdb table keeps only in-frame clones and is missing some. The data contain approximately 530,000 clones, approximately 95% of them singletons. V lost 3 bases and J lost 5, with 15 bases in between. Germline V CDR1 and CDR2: SGHNT, YYREEE (reference sequence). The CDR3 is 15 residues long. The TCR was taken from a woman in her 30s in good health. Input material: naive CD4+ T cells sorted from blood. Described subset: CD45RA+ positively selected. The J gene is TRBJ2-1, the V gene TRBV5-4; the D gene is possibly TRBD2 (6 bases). CDR3 sequence reads: CASSSAGSGNNEQFF. In DNA, the CDR3 is TGTGCCAGCAGCTCGGCGGGATCGGGGAACAATGAGCAGTTCTTC.